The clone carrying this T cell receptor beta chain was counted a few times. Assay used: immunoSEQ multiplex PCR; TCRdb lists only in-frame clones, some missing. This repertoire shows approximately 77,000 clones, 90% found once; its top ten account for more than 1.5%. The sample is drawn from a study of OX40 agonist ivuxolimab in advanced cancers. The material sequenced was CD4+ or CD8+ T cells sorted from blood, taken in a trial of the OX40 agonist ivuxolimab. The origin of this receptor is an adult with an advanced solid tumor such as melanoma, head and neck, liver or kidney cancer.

The CDR3 loop is CSVMTETEAFF. The CDR3 DNA is TGCAGCGTGATGACAGAAACTGAAGCTTTCTTT. The chain recombines TRBV29-1 with TRBJ1-1; a weak D match, TRBD1 (5 bases). In germline, CDR1 is SQVTM, CDR2 ANQGSEA. The CDR3 extends over 11 amino acids. With 6 bases removed from V and 5 bases from J, the gap between germline ends came to 10 bases.